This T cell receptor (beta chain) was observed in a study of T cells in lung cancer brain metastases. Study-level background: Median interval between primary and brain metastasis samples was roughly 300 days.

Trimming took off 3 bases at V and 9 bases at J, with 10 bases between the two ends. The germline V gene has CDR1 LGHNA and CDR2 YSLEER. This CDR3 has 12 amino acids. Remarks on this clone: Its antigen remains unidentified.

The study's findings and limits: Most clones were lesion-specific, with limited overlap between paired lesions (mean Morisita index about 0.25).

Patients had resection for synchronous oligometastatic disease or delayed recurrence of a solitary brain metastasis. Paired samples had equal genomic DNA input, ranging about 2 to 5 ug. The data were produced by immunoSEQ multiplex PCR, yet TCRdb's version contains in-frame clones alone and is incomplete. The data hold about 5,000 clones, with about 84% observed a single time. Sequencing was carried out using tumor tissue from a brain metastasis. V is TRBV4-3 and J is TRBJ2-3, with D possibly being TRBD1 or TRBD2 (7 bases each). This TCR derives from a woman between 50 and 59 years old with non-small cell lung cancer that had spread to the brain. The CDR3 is CASSHQGGTQYF. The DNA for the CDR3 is TGCGCCAGCAGCCACCAGGGGGGGACGCAGTATTTT.